This T cell receptor beta chain was captured by sequencing in a study of blood T cell repertoires in COVID-19. Overall study: Sources were T cells, B-cell-depleted T cells, or PBMCs; the material itself was cDNA or gDNA.

This clone was observed a few times. Authors' processing steps: By means of reference gene primer amplification, nucleated cell counts were estimated. Only in-frame clones appear in the TCRdb table, and some are missing; sequencing was by immunoSEQ multiplex PCR. V and J calls and clone size are those listed in that table; D and trimming were worked out from the DNA. The data contain 120,000 to 150,000 clones, approximately 80% of them seen just once; the ten biggest clones take up 38%. The J segment lost 4 bases and the V segment lost 7 bases, leaving 6 bases of the junction unmatched. The CDR3 has 13 residues. Germline CDR1 SNHLY, CDR2 FYNNEI.

V usage is TRBV2 and J usage is TRBJ1-1; 7 bases are shared with TRBD1. The sequence was collected from a human donor in a cohort sampled during active COVID-19. Specimen: peripheral blood. For the CDR3, the DNA is TGTGCCAGCACCCAACAGGGGACCACTGAAGCTTTCTTT. It codes for CASTQQGTTEAFF.